The present TCR beta chain was sequenced within a study of T cell responses to AZD1222 COVID-19 vaccine. General study findings and limits: Spike-specific TCRs gained breadth and depth after people received two AZD1222 doses.

CDR3 size: 17 residues. The junction had 7 bases not matched to a gene; V was cut back by 8 bases and J by 0 bases. CDR1 SGHRS and CDR2 YFSETQ come from the germline V gene. Concerning this clone itself: What it recognizes is unknown.

Assay: immunoSEQ multiplex PCR; the TCRdb copy retains only in-frame clones and omits some. The sample lists around 99,000 clones, more than 80% occurring once. This clonotype originated in an adult in good health. The starting material was peripheral blood, obtained on day 0 of AZD1222 vaccination. The chain couples TRBV5-1 to TRBJ2-1; 14 bases agree with TRBD2. The CDR3 protein is CASGGLAGASSYNEQFF. CDR3 coding DNA: TGCGCCAGTGGGGGACTAGCGGGGGCCAGCTCCTACAATGAGCAGTTCTTC.